Below, 12 T cell receptor beta chains from the same sample are listed, as sequenced in a study of control samples from healthy donors and cancer patients (dated by TCRdb to the early 2020s). The library was produced with the immunoSEQ multiplex PCR assay. The table comes from immuneACCESS by way of TCRdb, which keeps in-frame sequences with V and J called. Part of the clones is missing from these tables; in studies checked, under half for an unresolved V gene and the rest for unknown reasons. Present in this sample are over 100,000 clones, around 88% of which were seen just once. The ten largest clones add up to 3.4% of the sample. The sequencing input was blood. The receptor source for this set is a middle-aged man in good health.

The chain recombines TRBV11-2 with TRBJ1-2; 8 nucleotides line up with TRBD1. With 1 base clipped from V and 9 bases from J, the junction kept 4 bases outside the gene matches. This CDR3 has 13 residues. The germline CDR1 and CDR2 sequences are SGHAT and FQNNGV. The CDR3 region is CASSLGDRGRYTF. As DNA, the CDR3 is TGTGCCAGCAGCTTAGGAGACAGGGGACGCTACACCTTC.

CDR3 DNA sequence: TGTGCCAGCAGTGACACAGCCGGAGATGAAAAACTGTTTTTT. It specifies CASSDTAGDEKLFF. The chain has TRBV25-1 and TRBJ1-4, with D unresolved. Trimming cost V 3 bases and J 6 bases, with 11 bases left between them. The germline V gene encodes CDR1 MGHDK and CDR2 SYGVNS. The CDR3 consists of 14 residues.

The chain combines TRBV4-1 with TRBJ1-2; D gene uncertain. The CDR3 runs to 14 residues. V shed 1 base and J shed 4 bases, with 10 bases lying between them. Germline CDR1 and CDR2: MGHRA and YSYEKL. CDR3 sequence reads: CASSQGYLSYGYTF. CDR3 coding DNA: TGCGCCAGCAGCCAAGGCTACCTTTCCTATGGCTACACCTTC.

V is TRBV29-1 and J is TRBJ1-2, with D maybe TRBD1 (5 bases). Germline loops: CDR1 SQVTM, CDR2 ANQGSEA. The CDR3 sequence is 13 residues long. V dropped 7 bases and J dropped 3 bases, with 15 bases sitting between them. This CDR3 is CSATGGVDYGYTF. DNA for the CDR3: TGCAGCGCTACGGGGGGGGTTGACTATGGCTACACCTTC.

The rearrangement uses TRBV3-1 (or the pseudogene TRBV3-2) and TRBJ2-1, with 9 positions matching TRBD2. Germline values: CDR1 LGHDT, CDR2 YNNKEL (reference sequence). The CDR3 has 14 amino acids. Germline trimming cut 1 base from V and 9 bases from J; bases unmatched to any gene: 4. CDR3 residues: CASSQGAGGGEQFF. CDR3 DNA sequence: TGTGCCAGCAGCCAAGGAGCGGGGGGTGGTGAGCAGTTCTTC.

The rearrangement uses TRBV7-9 and TRBJ1-2; perhaps TRBD1 as D (5 bases). CDR3 length: 14 amino acids. Per the germline V gene, CDR1 is SEHNR and CDR2 is FQNEAQ (reference sequence). The V and J ends lost 1 base and 8 bases respectively, with 14 bases between them. The CDR3 region is CASSLGWTIQGYTF. CDR3 nucleotide sequence: TGTGCCAGCAGCTTAGGCTGGACAATCCAGGGCTACACCTTC. The full variable domain, in which reference TRBV7-9 and TRBJ1-2 provide the parts outside the CDR3, is DTGVSQNPRHKITKRGQNVTFRCDPISEHNRLYWYRQTLGQGPEFLTYFQNEAQLEKSRLLSDRFSAERPKGSFSTLEIQRTEQGDSAMYLCASSLGWTIQGYTFGSGTRLTVV.

The V gene is TRBV5-1, the J gene TRBJ2-3; D is uncertain. The CDR3 is made up of 14 amino acids. The ends were cut back, 0 bases at V and 2 bases at J, with 7 bases in the middle. Germline V CDR1 and CDR2: SGHRS, YFSETQ. CDR3 DNA sequence: TGCGCCAGCAGCTTGGAAACTTACACAGATACGCAGTATTTT. As protein: CASSLETYTDTQYF.

This clone was observed once. J is TRBJ1-2 and V is TRBV28, with 9 positions matching TRBD1. With 1 base clipped from V and 4 bases from J, the junction kept 7 bases outside the gene matches. Germline values: CDR1 MDHEN, CDR2 SYDVKM. The CDR3 sequence is 16 residues long. DNA for the CDR3: TGTGCCAGCAGTTTATTAACAGGGGGCTTGAGCTATGGCTACACCTTC. Its translation is CASSLLTGGLSYGYTF.

The chain is built from TRBV5-6 and TRBJ1-3; 9 nucleotides agree with TRBD1. The germline V gene encodes CDR1 SGHDT and CDR2 YYEEEE. V shed 4 bases and J 4 bases; nucleotides not matched to a gene: 6. The CDR3 totals 15 residues. The CDR3 protein is CASSLRDRAGNTIYF. DNA for the CDR3: TGTGCCAGCAGCCTCCGGGACAGGGCCGGAAACACCATATATTTT.

The V gene is TRBV5-8, the J gene TRBJ1-5; tentatively, D is TRBD1 (6 bases). CDR1 SGHTS and CDR2 YDEGEE come from the germline V gene. The CDR3 runs 15 residues. The V and J ends lost 0 bases and 4 bases respectively, with 11 bases between them. The CDR3 loop reads CASSLGQAINQPQHF. In DNA, the CDR3 is TGTGCCAGCAGCTTGGGACAGGCGATTAATCAGCCCCAGCATTTT.

The chain carries TRBV7-9 and TRBJ2-6, with D tentatively TRBD2 (5 bases). The ends were cut back, 3 bases at V and 2 bases at J, with 8 bases in the middle. The germline V gene encodes CDR1 SEHNR and CDR2 FQNEAQ (reference sequence). The CDR3 is made up of 15 amino acids. The CDR3 here is CASSFQRAGANVLTF. The CDR3 bases are TGTGCCAGCAGCTTCCAGAGGGCTGGGGCCAACGTCCTGACTTTC.

The gene calls are TRBV6-5 and TRBJ2-1, with D possibly matching TRBD2 (6 bases). The CDR3 totals 11 residues. The germline CDR1 and CDR2 sequences are MNHEY and SVGAGI. V lost 7 bases to trimming and J lost 9 bases, with 10 bases between them. DNA of the CDR3: TGTGCCAGCACCCACGGGGGTGAGCAGTTCTTC. It yields the protein CASTHGGEQFF.